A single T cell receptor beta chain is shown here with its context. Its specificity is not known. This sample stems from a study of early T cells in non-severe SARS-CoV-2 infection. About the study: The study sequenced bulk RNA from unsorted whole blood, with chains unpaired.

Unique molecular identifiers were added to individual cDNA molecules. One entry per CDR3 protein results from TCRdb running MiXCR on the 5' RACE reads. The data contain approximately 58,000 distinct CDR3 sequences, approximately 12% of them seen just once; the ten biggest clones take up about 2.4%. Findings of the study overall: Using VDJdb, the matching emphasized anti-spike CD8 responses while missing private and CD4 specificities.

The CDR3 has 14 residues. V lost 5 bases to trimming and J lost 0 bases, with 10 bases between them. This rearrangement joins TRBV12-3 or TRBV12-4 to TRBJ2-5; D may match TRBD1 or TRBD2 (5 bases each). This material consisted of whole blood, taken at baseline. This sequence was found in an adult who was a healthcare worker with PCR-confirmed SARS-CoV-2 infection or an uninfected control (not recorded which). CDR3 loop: CASSGTAYQETQYF. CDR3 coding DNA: TGTGCCAGCAGTGGGACCGCGTACCAAGAGACCCAGTACTTC.